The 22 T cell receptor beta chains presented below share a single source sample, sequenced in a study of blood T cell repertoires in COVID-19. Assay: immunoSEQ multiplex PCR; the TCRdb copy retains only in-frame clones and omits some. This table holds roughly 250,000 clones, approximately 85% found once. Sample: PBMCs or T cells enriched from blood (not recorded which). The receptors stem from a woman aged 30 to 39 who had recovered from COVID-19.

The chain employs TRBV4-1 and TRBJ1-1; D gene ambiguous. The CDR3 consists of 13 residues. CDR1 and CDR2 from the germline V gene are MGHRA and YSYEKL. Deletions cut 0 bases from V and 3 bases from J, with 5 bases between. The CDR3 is CASSQDRYTEAFF. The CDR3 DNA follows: TGCGCCAGCAGCCAAGACAGGTACACTGAAGCTTTCTTT.

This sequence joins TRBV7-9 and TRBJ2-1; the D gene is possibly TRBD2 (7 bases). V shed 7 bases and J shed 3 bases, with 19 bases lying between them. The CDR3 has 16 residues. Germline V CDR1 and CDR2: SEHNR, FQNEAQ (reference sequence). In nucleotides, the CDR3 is TGTGCCAGCATCCCACTGGGCGGGGGCCTCTACAATGAGCAGTTCTTC. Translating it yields CASIPLGGGLYNEQFF.

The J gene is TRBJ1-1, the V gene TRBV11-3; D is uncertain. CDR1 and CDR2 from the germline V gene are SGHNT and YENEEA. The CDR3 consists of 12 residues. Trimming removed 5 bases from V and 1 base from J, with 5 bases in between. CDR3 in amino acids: CASSHGNTEAFF. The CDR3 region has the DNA TGTGCCAGCAGCCACGGGAACACTGAAGCTTTCTTT.

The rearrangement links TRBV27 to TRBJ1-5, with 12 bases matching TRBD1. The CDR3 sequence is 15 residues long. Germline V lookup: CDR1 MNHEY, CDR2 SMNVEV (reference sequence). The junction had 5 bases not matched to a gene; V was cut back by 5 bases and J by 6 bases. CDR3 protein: CASSPGQGASQPQHF. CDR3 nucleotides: TGTGCCAGCAGTCCGGGACAGGGGGCGAGTCAGCCCCAGCATTTT.

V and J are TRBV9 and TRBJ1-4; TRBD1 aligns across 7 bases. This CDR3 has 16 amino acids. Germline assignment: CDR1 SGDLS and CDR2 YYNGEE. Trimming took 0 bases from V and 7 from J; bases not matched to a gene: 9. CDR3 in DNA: TGTGCCAGCAGCGTAGGGGACAGCGGGCGGAGTGAAAAACTGTTTTTT. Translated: CASSVGDSGRSEKLFF.

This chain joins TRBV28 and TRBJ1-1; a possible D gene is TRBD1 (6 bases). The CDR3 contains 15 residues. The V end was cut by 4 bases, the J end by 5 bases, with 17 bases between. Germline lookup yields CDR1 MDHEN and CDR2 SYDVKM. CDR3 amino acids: CASSYLGAGTTEAFF. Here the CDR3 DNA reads TGTGCCAGCAGTTACTTGGGGGCAGGGACGACTGAAGCTTTCTTT. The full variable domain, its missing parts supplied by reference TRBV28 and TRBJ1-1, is DVKVTQSSRYLVKRTGEKVFLECVQDMDHENMFWYRQDPGLGLRLIYFSYDVKMKEKGDIPEGYSVSREKKERFSLILESASTNQTSMYLCASSYLGAGTTEAFFGQGTRLTVV.

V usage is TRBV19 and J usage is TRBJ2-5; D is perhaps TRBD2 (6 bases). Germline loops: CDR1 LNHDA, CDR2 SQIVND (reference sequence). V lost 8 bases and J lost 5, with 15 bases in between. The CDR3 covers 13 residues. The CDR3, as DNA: TGTGCCAGTGCAGGGAGGACGAGGGAGACCCAGTACTTC. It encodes CASAGRTRETQYF.

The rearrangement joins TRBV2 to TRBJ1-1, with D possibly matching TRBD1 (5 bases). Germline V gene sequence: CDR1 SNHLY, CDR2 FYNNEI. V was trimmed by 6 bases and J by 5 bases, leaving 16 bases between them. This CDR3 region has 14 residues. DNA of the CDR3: TGTGCCAGCAGCAGTACAAGGACACGGACTGAAGCTTTCTTT. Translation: CASSSTRTRTEAFF.

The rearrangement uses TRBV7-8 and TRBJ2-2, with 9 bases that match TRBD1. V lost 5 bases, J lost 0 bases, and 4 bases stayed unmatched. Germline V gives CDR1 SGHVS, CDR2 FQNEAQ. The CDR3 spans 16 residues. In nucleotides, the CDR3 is TGTGCCAGCAGCGTACAGGGGGCAGCGAACACCGGGGAGCTGTTTTTT. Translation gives CASSVQGAANTGELFF.

CDR3 coding DNA: TGTGCCAGCAGCTGGACCGGGACAGGGCAGAATGGCTACACCTTC. Protein product: CASSWTGTGQNGYTF. The chain carries TRBV13 and TRBJ1-2; 9 bases line up with TRBD1. After removal of 4 bases from V and 6 bases from J, the junction contained 9 bases not matched to a gene. Germline CDR1 reads PRHDT; CDR2 reads FYEKMQ (reference sequence). The CDR3 loop spans 15 amino acids.

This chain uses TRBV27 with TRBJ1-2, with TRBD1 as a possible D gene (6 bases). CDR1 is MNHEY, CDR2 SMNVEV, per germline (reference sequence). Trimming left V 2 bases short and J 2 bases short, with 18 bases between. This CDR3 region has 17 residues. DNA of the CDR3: TGTGCCAGCAGTTTAGACGGCAGGGGCCCTCCGAACTATGGCTACACCTTC. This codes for CASSLDGRGPPNYGYTF.

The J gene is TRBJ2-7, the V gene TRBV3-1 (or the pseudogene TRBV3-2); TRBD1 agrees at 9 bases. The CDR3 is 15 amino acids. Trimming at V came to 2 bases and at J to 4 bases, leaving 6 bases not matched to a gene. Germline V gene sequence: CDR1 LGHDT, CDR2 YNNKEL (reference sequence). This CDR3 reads CASSQIQGAGYEQYF. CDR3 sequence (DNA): TGTGCCAGCAGCCAAATACAGGGGGCCGGGTACGAGCAGTACTTC.

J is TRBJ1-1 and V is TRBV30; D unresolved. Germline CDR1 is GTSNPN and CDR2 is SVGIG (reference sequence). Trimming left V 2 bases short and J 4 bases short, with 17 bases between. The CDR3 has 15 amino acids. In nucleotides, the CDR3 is TGTGCCTGGAGTCCAAAACCCGGGATGGGCACTGAAGCTTTCTTT. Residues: CAWSPKPGMGTEAFF.

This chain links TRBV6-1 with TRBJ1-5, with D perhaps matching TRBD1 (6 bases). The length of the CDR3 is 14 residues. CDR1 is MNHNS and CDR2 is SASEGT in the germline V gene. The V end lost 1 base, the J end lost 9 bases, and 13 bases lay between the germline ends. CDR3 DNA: TGTGCCAGCAGTGAAGACAGGGCCCTTGGGCCCCAGCATTTT. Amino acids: CASSEDRALGPQHF.

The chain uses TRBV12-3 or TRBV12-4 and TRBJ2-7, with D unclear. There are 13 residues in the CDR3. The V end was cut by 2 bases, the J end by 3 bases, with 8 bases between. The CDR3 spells CASSLSTGYEQYF. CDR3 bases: TGTGCCAGCAGTTTAAGCACCGGCTACGAGCAGTACTTC.

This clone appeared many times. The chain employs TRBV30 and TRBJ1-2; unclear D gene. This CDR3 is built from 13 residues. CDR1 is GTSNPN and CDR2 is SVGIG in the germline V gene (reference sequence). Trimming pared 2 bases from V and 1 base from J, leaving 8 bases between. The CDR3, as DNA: TGTGCCTGGAGTTCTCAGGATAACTATGGCTACACCTTC. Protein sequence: CAWSSQDNYGYTF.

The CDR3 DNA follows: TGTGCCAGCACCAATTTTAACGGAGGTGAAGCTTTCTTT. This codes for CASTNFNGGEAFF. The chain joins TRBV27 to TRBJ1-1; D is uncertain. The ends were cut back, 7 bases at V and 7 bases at J, with 16 bases in the middle. CDR3 length: 13 amino acids. Germline V gene sequence: CDR1 MNHEY, CDR2 SMNVEV (reference sequence).

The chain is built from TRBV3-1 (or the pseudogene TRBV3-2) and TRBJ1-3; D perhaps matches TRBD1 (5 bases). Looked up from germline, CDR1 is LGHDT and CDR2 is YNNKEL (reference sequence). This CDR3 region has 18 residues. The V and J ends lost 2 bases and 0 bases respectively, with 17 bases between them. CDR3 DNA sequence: TGTGCCAGCAGCCAAATAGGTCTGCAGGGTCCCTCTGGAAACACCATATATTTT. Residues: CASSQIGLQGPSGNTIYF.

The chain's CDR3 is CASSDSGGPYNEQFF. The DNA of the CDR3 is TGTGCCAGTAGCGATAGCGGGGGGCCTTACAATGAGCAGTTCTTC. The gene calls are TRBV19 and TRBJ2-1, with 10 bases matching TRBD2. Trimming took 6 bases from V and 4 from J; bases not matched to a gene: 6. This CDR3 region has 15 residues. Germline CDR1 is LNHDA and CDR2 is SQIVND (reference sequence).

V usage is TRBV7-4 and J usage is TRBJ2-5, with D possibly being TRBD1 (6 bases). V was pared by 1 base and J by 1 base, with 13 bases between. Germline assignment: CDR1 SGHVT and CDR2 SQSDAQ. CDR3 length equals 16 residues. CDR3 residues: CASSLVNDRPQETQYF. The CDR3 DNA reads TGTGCCAGCAGCTTAGTAAACGACAGGCCCCAAGAGACCCAGTACTTC.

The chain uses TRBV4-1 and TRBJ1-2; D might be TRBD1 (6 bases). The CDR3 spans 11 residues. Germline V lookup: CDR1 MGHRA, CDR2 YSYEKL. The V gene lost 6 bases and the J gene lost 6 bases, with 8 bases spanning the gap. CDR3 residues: CASSWTDGYTF. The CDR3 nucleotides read TGCGCCAGCAGTTGGACAGATGGCTACACCTTC.

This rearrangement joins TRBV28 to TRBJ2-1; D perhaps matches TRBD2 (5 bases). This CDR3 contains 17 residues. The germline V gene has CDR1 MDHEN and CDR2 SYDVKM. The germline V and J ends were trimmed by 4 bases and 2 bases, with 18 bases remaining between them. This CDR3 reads CASSSVGIVGAYNEQFF. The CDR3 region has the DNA TGTGCCAGCAGTTCAGTCGGGATCGTCGGGGCCTACAATGAGCAGTTCTTC.